This T cell receptor beta chain was documented in a study of blood T cell repertoires in COVID-19. Study-level background: Researchers got acute and convalescent COVID-19 samples from the United States, Italy and Spain.

In the source study's methods: Amplification from reference gene primers served as the basis for estimated nucleated cell counts. Generated by immunoSEQ multiplex PCR, the TCRdb table keeps only in-frame clones and is missing some. Clone size and V and J calls were adopted from that table, with D and trimming inferred from the DNA. The table shows some 160,000 clones, with around 87% occurring only once. The V gene's germline CDR1 is MDHEN and CDR2 SYDVKM. The CDR3 totals 11 residues. With 6 bases removed from V and 8 bases from J, the gap between germline ends came to 7 bases. One Seattle source followed patients from active infection through their disease course.

The rearrangement links TRBV28 to TRBJ2-2; D not resolved. This receptor was taken from a woman aged 80 or over with COVID-19, enrolled during active disease. Sample: peripheral blood. The CDR3 DNA reads as TGTGCCAGCAGCTGGGCAGGGGAGCTGTTTTTT. It is translated as CASSWAGELFF.